The text below deals with one T cell receptor beta chain. In germline, CDR1 is MGHRA, CDR2 YSYEKL. V was clipped by 0 bases and J by 1 base, with 7 bases between them. The CDR3 length is 14 residues. These data originate in a study of blood T cell repertoires in COVID-19. Study-level information: Sites in the United States, Italy and Spain provided acute and convalescent COVID-19 samples.

Original processing methods: Cell counts per sample came from amplifying reference gene primers. Assay used: immunoSEQ multiplex PCR; TCRdb lists only in-frame clones, some missing. V and J calls and clone size come straight from that table; D and trimming were deduced from the DNA. The data contain hundreds of thousands of clones, 70% to 80% of them seen just once; the ten biggest clones take up over 3%. Sequencing was performed on peripheral blood. The source of this sequence is a woman aged 80 or over with acute or convalescent COVID-19. V is TRBV4-1 and J is TRBJ2-7, with D perhaps matching TRBD1 (5 bases). The CDR3 spells CASSQDQGSYEQYF. The DNA for the CDR3 is TGCGCCAGCAGCCAAGATCAGGGTTCCTACGAGCAGTACTTC.